Below, 10 T cell receptor beta chains from the same sample are listed, as sequenced in a study of cytomegalovirus exposure and HLA in healthy donors. PCR used 60 Vbeta primers and 13 Jbeta primers. This table comes from immunoSEQ multiplex PCR, and its TCRdb copy is limited to in-frame clones, with some not included. The data show fewer than 200,000 clones, around 79% seen once. Sequenced: PBMCs. All receptors derive from a male donor in good health and CMV-seropositive.

This clone was seen a single time. V is TRBV20-1 and J is TRBJ1-1, with D tentatively TRBD1 (6 bases). The CDR3 is 11 amino acids. Germline V gives CDR1 DFQATT, CDR2 SNEGSKA (reference sequence). V was shortened by 5 bases and J by 11 bases, with 15 bases between the two germline ends. The CDR3 region is CSAPAGGSAFF. CDR3 in DNA: TGCAGTGCTCCCGCGGGGGGCTCGGCTTTCTTT.

This clone showed up just once. The genes are TRBV14 and TRBJ2-1; TRBD2 matches at 8 bases. Germline assignment: CDR1 SGHDN and CDR2 FVKESK. After removal of 4 bases from V and 11 bases from J, the junction contained 10 bases not matched to a gene. The CDR3 contains 14 residues. This CDR3 is CASSLDWTSRQQFF. The CDR3 DNA reads as TGTGCCAGCAGCCTCGATTGGACTAGCAGGCAGCAGTTCTTC. The full variable domain, rest sourced from reference TRBV14 and TRBJ2-1, is EAGVTQFPSHSVIEKGQTVTLRCDPISGHDNLYWYRRVMGKEIKFLLHFVKESKQDESGMPNNRFLAERTGGTYSTLKVQPAELEDSGVYFCASSLDWTSRQQFFGPGTRLTVL.

The chain joins TRBV19 to TRBJ1-6; D gene unclear. V was cut by 3 bases and J by 7 bases, with 10 bases left in between. CDR1 is LNHDA, CDR2 SQIVND, per germline (reference sequence). The CDR3 sequence is 14 residues long. CDR3 region: CASSIREVNSPLHF. In nucleotides, the CDR3 is TGTGCCAGTAGTATCAGAGAGGTCAATTCACCCCTCCACTTT.

The chain couples TRBV11-2 to TRBJ2-7; 11 nucleotides agree with TRBD1. This CDR3 has 15 amino acids. CDR1 and CDR2 from the germline V gene are SGHAT and FQNNGV. V dropped 6 bases and J dropped 0; count of bases not matched to a gene: 4. The CDR3 region is CASRTGTGGSYEQYF. The CDR3, as DNA: TGTGCCAGCAGGACCGGGACAGGGGGCTCCTACGAGCAGTACTTC.

The gene calls are TRBV5-6 and TRBJ2-5; 11 positions agree with TRBD2. J was trimmed by 5 bases and V by 4 bases; bases with no gene match: 10. Germline V gene lookup returns CDR1 SGHDT and CDR2 YYEEEE. The CDR3 has 16 residues. Written as DNA, the CDR3 is TGTGCCAGCAGCCCCGTTACTAGCGGGGGCGGGGAGACCCAGTACTTC. Translating it yields CASSPVTSGGGETQYF.

The rearrangement uses TRBV7-6 and TRBJ2-5; 7 bases align to TRBD2. V was pared by 6 bases and J by 1 base, with 11 bases of the junction left unmatched. Germline CDR1 is SGHVS and CDR2 is FNYEAQ. The CDR3 runs to 16 residues. The CDR3 protein is CASRPAGGGFQETQYF. DNA of the CDR3: TGTGCCAGCAGACCCGCTGGCGGGGGTTTCCAAGAGACCCAGTACTTC.

The J gene is TRBJ1-4, the V gene TRBV9; no definite D call. Between the trimmed V and J ends, which lost 0 bases and 7 bases, there was a span of 7 bases. This CDR3 spans 13 amino acids. Germline assignment: CDR1 SGDLS and CDR2 YYNGEE. Written as DNA, the CDR3 is TGTGCCAGCAGCGTAGGTCCGGGTGAAAAACTGTTTTTT. As protein: CASSVGPGEKLFF. The variable domain in full, with the rest retrieved from reference TRBV9 and TRBJ1-4, is DSGVTQTPKHLITATGQRVTLRCSPRSGDLSVYWYQQSLDQGLQFLIQYYNGEERAKGNILERFSAQQFPDLHSELNLSSLELGDSALYFCASSVGPGEKLFFGSGTQLSVL.

The gene calls are TRBV18 and TRBJ2-3; 12 nucleotides match TRBD2. The CDR3 has 17 residues. CDR1 and CDR2 from the germline V gene are KGHSH and LQKENI. The junction had 7 bases not matched to a gene; V was cut back by 3 bases and J by 3 bases. As DNA, the CDR3 is TGTGCCAGCTCACCTGGACTAGCGGGGAAGGAAACAGATACGCAGTATTTT. Its protein is CASSPGLAGKETDTQYF.

CDR3 sequence (DNA): TGTGCCAGCTCACCAGCCGGCGGAACAGGGGATGGCTACACCTTC. Translation gives CASSPAGGTGDGYTF. The chain has TRBV18 and TRBJ1-2, with 7 nucleotides matching TRBD1. This CDR3 has 15 residues. The germline V gene encodes CDR1 KGHSH and CDR2 LQKENI. The V gene end was trimmed by 2 bases and the J gene end by 6 bases; junction bases not matched to a gene: 9.

The chain couples TRBV27 to TRBJ2-3; tentatively, D is TRBD2 (6 bases). The CDR3 spans 17 residues. Looked up from germline, CDR1 is MNHEY and CDR2 is SMNVEV (reference sequence). V lost 5 bases and J lost 4, with 22 bases in between. The CDR3 bases are TGTGCCAGCAGTGGAACTTTTCGGGGGAAGGAATCAGATACGCAGTATTTT. It specifies CASSGTFRGKESDTQYF.